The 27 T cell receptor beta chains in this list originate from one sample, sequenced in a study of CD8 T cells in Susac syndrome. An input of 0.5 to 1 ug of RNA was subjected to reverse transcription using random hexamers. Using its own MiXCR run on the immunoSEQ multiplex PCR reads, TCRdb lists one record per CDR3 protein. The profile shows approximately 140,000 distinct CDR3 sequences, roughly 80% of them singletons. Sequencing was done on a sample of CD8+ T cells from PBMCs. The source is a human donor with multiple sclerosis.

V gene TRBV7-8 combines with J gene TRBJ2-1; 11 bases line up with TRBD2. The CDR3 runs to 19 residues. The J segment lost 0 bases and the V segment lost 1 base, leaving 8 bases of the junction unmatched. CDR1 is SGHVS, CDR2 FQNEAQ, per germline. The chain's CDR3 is CASSLGLGSGGVSYNEQFF. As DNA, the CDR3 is TGTGCCAGCAGCTTAGGTCTTGGTAGCGGGGGGGTCTCCTACAATGAGCAGTTCTTC.

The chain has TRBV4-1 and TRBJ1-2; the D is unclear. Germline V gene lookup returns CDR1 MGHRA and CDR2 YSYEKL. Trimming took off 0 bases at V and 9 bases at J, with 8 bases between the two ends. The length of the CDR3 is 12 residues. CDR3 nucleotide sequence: TGCGCCAGCAGCCAAGATAAGTGGAGCTACACCTTC. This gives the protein CASSQDKWSYTF.

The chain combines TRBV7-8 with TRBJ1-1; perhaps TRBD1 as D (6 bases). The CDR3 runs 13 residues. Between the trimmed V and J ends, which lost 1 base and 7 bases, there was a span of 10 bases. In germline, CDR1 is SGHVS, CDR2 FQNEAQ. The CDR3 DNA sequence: TGTGCCAGCAGCTTAGGCAGGGGTGGTGAAGCTTTCTTT. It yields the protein CASSLGRGGEAFF.

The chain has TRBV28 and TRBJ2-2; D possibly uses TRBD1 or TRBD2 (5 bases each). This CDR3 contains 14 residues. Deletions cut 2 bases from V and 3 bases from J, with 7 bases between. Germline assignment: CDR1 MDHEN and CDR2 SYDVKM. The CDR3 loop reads CASSLQGDTGELFF. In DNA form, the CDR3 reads TGTGCCAGCAGTTTACAGGGAGACACCGGGGAGCTGTTTTTT.

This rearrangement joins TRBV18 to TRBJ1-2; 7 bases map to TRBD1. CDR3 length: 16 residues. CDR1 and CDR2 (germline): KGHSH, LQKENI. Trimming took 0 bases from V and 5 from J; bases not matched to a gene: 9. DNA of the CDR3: TGTGCCAGCTCACCACCTAATTCCAGGGGGAGGTATGGCTACACCTTC. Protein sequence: CASSPPNSRGRYGYTF. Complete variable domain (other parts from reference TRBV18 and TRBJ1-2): NAGVMQNPRHLVRRRGQEARLRCSPMKGHSHVYWYRQLPEEGLKFMVYLQKENIIDESGMPKERFSAEFPKEGPSILRIQQVVRGDSAAYFCASSPPNSRGRYGYTFGSGTRLTVV.

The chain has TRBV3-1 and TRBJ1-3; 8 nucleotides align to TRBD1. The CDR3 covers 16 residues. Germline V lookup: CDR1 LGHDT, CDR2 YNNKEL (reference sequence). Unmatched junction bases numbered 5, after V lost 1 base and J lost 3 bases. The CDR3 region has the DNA TGTGCCAGCAGCCAAGGACAGGGGTCGGTTGGAAACACCATATATTTT. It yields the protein CASSQGQGSVGNTIYF.

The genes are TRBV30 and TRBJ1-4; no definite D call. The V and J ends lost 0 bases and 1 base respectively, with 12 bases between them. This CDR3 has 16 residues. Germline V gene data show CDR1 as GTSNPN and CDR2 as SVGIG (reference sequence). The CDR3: CAWSVLGGLTNEKLFF. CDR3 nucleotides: TGTGCCTGGAGTGTACTAGGAGGTCTAACTAATGAAAAACTGTTTTTT. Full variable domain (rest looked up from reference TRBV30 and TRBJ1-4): SQTIHQWPATLVQPVGSPLSLECTVEGTSNPNLYWYRQAAGRGLQLLFYSVGIGQISSEVPQNLSASRPQDRQFILSSKKLLLSDSGFYLCAWSVLGGLTNEKLFFGSGTQLSVL.

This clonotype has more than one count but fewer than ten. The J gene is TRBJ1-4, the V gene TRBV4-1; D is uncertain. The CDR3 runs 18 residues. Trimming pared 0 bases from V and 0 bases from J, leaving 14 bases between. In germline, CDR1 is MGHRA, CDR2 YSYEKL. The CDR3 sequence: CASSQDREEVSTNEKLFF. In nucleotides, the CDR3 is TGCGCCAGCAGCCAAGATAGGGAGGAGGTTTCAACTAATGAAAAACTGTTTTTT.

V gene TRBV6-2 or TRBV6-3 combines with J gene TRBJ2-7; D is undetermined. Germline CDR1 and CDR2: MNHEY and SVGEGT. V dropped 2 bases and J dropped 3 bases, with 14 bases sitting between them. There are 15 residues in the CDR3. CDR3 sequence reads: CASSYPPLTNYEQYF. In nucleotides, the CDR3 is TGTGCCAGCAGTTACCCCCCATTGACCAACTACGAGCAGTACTTC.

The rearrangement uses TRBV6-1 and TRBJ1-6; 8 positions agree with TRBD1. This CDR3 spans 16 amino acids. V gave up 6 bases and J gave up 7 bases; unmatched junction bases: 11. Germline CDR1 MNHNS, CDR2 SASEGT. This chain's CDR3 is CASRLGRGLTNSPLHF. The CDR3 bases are TGTGCCAGCAGGTTGGGCAGGGGGCTTACGAATTCACCCCTCCACTTT.

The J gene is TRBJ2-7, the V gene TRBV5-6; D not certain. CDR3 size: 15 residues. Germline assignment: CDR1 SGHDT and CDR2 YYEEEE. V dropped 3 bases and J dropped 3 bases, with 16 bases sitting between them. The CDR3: CASSSSQVKGYEQYV. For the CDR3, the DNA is TGTGCCAGCAGCTCGTCTCAGGTGAAGGGCTACGAGCAGTACGTC.

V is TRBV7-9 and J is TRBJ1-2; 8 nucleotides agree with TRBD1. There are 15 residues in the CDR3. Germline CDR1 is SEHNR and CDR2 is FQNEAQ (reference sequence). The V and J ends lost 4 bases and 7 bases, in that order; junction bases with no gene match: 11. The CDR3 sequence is CASSSSIQGVFGYTF. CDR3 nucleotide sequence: TGTGCCAGCAGCTCCAGTATACAGGGGGTTTTTGGCTACACCTTC. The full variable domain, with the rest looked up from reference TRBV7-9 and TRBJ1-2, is DTGVSQNPRHKITKRGQNVTFRCDPISEHNRLYWYRQTLGQGPEFLTYFQNEAQLEKSRLLSDRFSAERPKGSFSTLEIQRTEQGDSAMYLCASSSSIQGVFGYTFGSGTRLTVV.

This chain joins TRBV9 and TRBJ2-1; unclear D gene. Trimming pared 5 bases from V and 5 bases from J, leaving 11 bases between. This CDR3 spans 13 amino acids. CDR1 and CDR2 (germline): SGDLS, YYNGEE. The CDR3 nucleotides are TGTGCCAGCAGTGATCTTTACGACAATGAGCAGTTCTTC. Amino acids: CASSDLYDNEQFF.

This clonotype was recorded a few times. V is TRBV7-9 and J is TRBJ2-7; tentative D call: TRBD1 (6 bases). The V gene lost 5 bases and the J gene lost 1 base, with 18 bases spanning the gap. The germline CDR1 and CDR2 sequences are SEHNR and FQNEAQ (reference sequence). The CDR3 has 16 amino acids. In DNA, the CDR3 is TGTGCCAGCAGCCCCCCGACAGGTGACCTATCCTACGAGCAGTACGTC. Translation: CASSPPTGDLSYEQYV.

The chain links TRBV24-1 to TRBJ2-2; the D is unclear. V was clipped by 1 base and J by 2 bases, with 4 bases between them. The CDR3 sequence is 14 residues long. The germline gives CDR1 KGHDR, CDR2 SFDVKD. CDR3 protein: CATSDFLNTGELFF. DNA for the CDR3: TGTGCCACCAGTGATTTCCTCAACACCGGGGAGCTGTTTTTT.

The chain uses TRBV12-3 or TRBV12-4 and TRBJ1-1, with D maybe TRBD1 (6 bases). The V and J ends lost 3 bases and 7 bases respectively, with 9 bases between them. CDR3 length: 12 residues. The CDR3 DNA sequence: TGTGCCAGCAGTTTTCAGGGACATGAAGCTTTCTTT. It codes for CASSFQGHEAFF.

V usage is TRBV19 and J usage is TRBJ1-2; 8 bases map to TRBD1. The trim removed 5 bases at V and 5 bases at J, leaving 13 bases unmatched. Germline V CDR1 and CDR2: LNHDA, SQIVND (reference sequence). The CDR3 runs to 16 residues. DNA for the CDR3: TGTGCCAGTAGTTTTGGAAGAGGACAGGGCGTTTATGGCTACACCTTC. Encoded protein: CASSFGRGQGVYGYTF.

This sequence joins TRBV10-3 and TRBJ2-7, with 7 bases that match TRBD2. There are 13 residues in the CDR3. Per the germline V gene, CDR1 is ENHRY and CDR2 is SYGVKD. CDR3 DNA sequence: TGTGCCATCAGTGAGTCGGGGGGGTACGAGCAGTGCGTC. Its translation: CAISESGGYEQCV.

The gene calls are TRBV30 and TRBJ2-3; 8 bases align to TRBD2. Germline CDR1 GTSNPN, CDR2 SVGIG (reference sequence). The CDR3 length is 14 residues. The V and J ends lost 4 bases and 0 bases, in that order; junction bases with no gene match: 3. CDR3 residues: CAWTGTRSTDTQYF. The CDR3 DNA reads TGTGCCTGGACCGGGACTAGGAGCACAGATACGCAGTATTTT.

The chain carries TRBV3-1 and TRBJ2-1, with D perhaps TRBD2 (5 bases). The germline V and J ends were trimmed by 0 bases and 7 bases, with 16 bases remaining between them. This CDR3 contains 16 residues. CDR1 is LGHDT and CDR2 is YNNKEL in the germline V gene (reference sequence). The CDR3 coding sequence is TGTGCCAGCAGCCAAGATCCTTTGGATCCGGGAAATGAGCAGTTCTTC. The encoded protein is CASSQDPLDPGNEQFF.

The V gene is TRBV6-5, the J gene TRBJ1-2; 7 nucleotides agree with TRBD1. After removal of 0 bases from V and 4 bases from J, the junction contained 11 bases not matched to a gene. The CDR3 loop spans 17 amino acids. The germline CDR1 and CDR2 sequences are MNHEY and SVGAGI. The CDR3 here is CASSYSGRDRVVYGYTF. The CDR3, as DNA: TGTGCCAGCAGTTACTCGGGGCGTGACAGGGTGGTCTATGGCTACACCTTC.

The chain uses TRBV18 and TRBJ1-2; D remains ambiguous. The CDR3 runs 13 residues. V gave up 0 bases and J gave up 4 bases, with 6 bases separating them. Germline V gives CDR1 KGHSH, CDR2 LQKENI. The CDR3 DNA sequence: TGTGCCAGCTCACCACCGTCAGCCTATGGCTACACCTTC. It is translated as CASSPPSAYGYTF.

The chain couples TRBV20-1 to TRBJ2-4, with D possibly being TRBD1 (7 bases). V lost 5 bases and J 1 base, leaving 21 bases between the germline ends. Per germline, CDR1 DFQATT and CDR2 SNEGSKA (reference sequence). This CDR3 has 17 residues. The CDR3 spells CSAHLPGGLRAKNIQYF. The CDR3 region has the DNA TGCAGTGCTCACTTGCCAGGGGGACTTAGGGCCAAAAACATTCAGTACTTC.

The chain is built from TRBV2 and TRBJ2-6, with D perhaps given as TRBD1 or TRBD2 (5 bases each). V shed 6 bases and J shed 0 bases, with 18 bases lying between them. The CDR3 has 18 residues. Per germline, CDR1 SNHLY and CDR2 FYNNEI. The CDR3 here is CASSGSGTVTSGANVLTF. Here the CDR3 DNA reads TGTGCCAGCAGCGGATCCGGGACGGTTACCTCTGGGGCCAACGTCCTGACTTTC. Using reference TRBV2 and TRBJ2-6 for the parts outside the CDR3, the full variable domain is EPEVTQTPSHQVTQMGQEVILRCVPISNHLYFYWYRQILGQKVEFLVSFYNNEISEKSEIFDDQFSVERPDGSNFTLKIRSTKLEDSAMYFCASSGSGTVTSGANVLTFGAGSRLTVL.

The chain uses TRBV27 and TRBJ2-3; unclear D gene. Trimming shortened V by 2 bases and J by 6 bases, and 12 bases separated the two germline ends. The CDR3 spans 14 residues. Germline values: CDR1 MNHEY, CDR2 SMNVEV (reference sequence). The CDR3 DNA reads TGTGCCAGCAGTTTAGGTTCTGGGCACGATACGCAGTATTTT. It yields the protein CASSLGSGHDTQYF.

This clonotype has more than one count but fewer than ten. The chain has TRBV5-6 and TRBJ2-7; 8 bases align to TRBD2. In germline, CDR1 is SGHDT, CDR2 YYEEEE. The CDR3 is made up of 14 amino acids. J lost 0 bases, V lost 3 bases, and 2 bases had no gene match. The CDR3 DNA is TGTGCCAGCAGCTCGGGGGGGGCCTCCTACGAGCAGTACTTC. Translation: CASSSGGASYEQYF.

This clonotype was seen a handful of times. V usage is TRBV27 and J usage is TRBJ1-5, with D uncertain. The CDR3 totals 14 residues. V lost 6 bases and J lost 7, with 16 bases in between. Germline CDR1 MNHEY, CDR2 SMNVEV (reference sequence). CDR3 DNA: TGTGCCAGCAGCTTAGGAGGATCGGGACAGCCCCAGCATTTT. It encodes CASSLGGSGQPQHF.